This T cell receptor beta chain was profiled in a study of tumor-infiltrating lymphocytes in localized non-small cell lung cancer. About the research overall: Some samples were collected after neoadjuvant chemotherapy; smokers, never-smokers and several histologies were included. Each patient gave resected tumor and non-adjacent uninvolved lung tissue. Study-level points and caveats: Available tissue quantity limited TCR sequencing to a patient subset. Immunotypes IM1 and IM2 had similar TCR-derived T-cell fractions.

Clones were read by immunoSEQ multiplex PCR, and TCRdb kept only the in-frame ones, dropping some. In the table there are about 6,400 clones, roughly 81% of which are singletons. This clone occurred once. Its antigen remains unidentified. Sequenced: lung tumor tissue. This sequence was found in a human donor with non-small cell lung cancer.

As DNA, the CDR3 is TGCGCCAGCAGCCCGGGACAGGGCCAGACCCAGTACTTC. It is translated as CASSPGQGQTQYF. The genes are TRBV5-1 and TRBJ2-5; 9 bases map to TRBD1. Germline V gene data show CDR1 as SGHRS and CDR2 as YFSETQ. The J segment lost 6 bases and the V segment lost 4 bases, leaving 4 bases of the junction unmatched. CDR3 size: 13 residues.